This TCR beta chain was identified in a study of blood T cell repertoires in COVID-19. This CDR3 comprises 15 residues. V lost 2 bases to trimming and J lost 4 bases; unmatched junction nucleotides: 5. Germline V lookup: CDR1 SGHTA, CDR2 FQGNSA. This clone showed up just once. Some clones are missing from TCRdb's copy, which holds only in-frame ones; the method was immunoSEQ multiplex PCR. This table holds about 110,000 clones, less than 85% found once. The sample comprised peripheral blood. The receptor was isolated from a woman between 40 and 50 years old with acute or convalescent COVID-19. The genes are TRBV7-2 and TRBJ2-5; 9 bases fit TRBD1. The CDR3 loop reads CASSLQQGAGETQYF. CDR3 DNA sequence: TGTGCCAGCAGCTTACAACAGGGGGCGGGAGAGACCCAGTACTTC.